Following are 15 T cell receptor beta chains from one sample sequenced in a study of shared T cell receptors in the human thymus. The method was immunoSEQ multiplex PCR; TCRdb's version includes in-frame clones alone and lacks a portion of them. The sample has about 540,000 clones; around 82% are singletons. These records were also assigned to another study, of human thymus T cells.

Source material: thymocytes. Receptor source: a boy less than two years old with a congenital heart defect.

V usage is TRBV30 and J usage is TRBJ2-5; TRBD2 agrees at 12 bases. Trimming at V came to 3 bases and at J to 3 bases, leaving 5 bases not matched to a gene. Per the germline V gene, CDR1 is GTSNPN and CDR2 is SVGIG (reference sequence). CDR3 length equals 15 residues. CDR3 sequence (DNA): TGTGCCTGGAGCTCGTCTAGCGGGAGGGAAGAGACCCAGTACTTC. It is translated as CAWSSSSGREETQYF.

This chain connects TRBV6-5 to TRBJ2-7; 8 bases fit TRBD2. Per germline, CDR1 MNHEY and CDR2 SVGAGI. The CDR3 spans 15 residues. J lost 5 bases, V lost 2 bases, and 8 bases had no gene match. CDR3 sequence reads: CASSYGLAEIHEQYF. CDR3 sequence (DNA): TGTGCCAGCAGTTACGGACTAGCAGAAATACACGAGCAGTACTTC.

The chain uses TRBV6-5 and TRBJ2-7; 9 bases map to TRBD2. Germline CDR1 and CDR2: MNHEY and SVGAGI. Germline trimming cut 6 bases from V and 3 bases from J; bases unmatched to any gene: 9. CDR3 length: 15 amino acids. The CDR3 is CASRKLAGKDYEQYF. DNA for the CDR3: TGTGCCAGCAGAAAGCTAGCGGGGAAAGACTACGAGCAGTACTTC.

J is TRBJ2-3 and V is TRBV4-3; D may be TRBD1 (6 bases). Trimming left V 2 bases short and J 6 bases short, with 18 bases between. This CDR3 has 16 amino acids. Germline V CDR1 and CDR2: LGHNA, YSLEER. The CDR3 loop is CASSQISSPGEDTQYF. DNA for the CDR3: TGCGCCAGCAGCCAAATATCCTCCCCAGGGGAGGATACGCAGTATTTT.

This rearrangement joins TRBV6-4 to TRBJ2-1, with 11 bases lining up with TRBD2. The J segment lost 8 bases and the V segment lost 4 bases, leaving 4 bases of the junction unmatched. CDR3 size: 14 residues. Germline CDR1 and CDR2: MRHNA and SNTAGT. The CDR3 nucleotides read TGTGCCAGCAGTGGACTAGCGGGGCCACATGAGCAGTTCTTC. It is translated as CASSGLAGPHEQFF.

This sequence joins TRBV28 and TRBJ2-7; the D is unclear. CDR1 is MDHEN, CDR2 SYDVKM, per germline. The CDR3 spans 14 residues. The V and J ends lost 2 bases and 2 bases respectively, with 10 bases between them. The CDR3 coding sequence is TGTGCCAGCAGTTTAATGCGGATTCCCTACGAGCAGTACTTC. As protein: CASSLMRIPYEQYF.

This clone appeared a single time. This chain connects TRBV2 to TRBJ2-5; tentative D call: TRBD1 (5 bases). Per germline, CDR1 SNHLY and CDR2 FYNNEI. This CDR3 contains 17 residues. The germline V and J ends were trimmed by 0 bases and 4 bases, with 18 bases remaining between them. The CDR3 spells CASSEARISRARETQYF. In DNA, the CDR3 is TGTGCCAGCAGTGAAGCGAGGATTAGCAGGGCCCGAGAGACCCAGTACTTC.

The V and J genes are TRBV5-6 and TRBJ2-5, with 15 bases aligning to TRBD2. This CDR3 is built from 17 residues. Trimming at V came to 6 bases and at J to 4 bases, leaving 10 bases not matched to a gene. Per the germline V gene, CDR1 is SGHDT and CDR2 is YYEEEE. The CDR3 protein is CASIGLAGGPWGETQYF. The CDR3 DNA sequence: TGTGCCAGCATCGGACTAGCGGGAGGGCCCTGGGGAGAGACCCAGTACTTC.

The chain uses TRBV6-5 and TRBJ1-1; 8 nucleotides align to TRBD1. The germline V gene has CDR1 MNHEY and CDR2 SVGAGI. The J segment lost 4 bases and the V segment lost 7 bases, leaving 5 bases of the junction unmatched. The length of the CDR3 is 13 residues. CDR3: CASTTQGGTEAFF. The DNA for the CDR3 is TGTGCCAGCACTACACAGGGGGGCACTGAAGCTTTCTTT.

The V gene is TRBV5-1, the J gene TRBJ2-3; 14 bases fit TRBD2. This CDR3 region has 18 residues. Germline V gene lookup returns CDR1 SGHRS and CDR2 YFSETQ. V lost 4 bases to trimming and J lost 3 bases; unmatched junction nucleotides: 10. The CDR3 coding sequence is TGCGCCAGCAGCCTAATGGGACTAGCGGGAGTTTATACAGATACGCAGTATTTT. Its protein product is CASSLMGLAGVYTDTQYF.

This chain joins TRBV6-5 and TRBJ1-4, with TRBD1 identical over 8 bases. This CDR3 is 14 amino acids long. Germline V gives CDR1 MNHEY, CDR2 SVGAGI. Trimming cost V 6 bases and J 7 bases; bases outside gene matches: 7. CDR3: CASSPPGQGEKLFF. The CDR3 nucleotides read TGTGCCAGCAGCCCCCCCGGACAGGGTGAAAAACTGTTTTTT.

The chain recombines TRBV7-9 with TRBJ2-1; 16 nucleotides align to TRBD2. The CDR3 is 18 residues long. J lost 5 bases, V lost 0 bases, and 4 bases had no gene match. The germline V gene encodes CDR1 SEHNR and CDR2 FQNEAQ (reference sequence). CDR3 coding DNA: TGTGCCAGCAGCTTAGCCCGGGGGACTAGCGGGAGGGACAATGAGCAGTTCTTC. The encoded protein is CASSLARGTSGRDNEQFF.

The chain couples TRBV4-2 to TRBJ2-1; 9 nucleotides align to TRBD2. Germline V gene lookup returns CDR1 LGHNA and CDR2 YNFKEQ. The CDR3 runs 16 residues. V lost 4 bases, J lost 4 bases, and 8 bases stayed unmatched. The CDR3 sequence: CASSPEASGMYNEQFF. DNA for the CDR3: TGTGCCAGCAGCCCGGAAGCTAGCGGGATGTACAATGAGCAGTTCTTC.

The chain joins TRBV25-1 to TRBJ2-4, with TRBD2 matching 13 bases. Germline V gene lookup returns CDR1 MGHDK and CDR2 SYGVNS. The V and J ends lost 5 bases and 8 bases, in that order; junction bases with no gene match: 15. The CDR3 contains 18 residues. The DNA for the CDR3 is TGTGCCAGCAGTAACCGGACTAGCGGGAGAGGACGGGGGGACATTCAGTACTTC. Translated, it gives CASSNRTSGRGRGDIQYF.

CDR3 amino acids: CASSLEGTTNYGYTF. CDR3 in DNA: TGTGCCAGCAGCTTAGAGGGGACAACTAACTATGGCTACACCTTC. The rearrangement links TRBV7-2 to TRBJ1-2, with D perhaps matching TRBD1 (6 bases). V dropped 1 base and J dropped 0 bases, with 9 bases sitting between them. This CDR3 region has 15 residues. Germline V CDR1 and CDR2: SGHTA, FQGNSA. Full variable domain (rest looked up from reference TRBV7-2 and TRBJ1-2): GAGVSQSPSNKVTEKGKDVELRCDPISGHTALYWYRQSLGQGLEFLIYFQGNSAPDKSGLPSDRFSAERTGGSVSTLTIQRTQQEDSAVYLCASSLEGTTNYGYTFGSGTRLTVV.